Described below is a single T cell receptor beta chain sequence and its context. Methods used by the authors: Reference gene primer amplification gave estimated nucleated cell counts. Using immunoSEQ multiplex PCR, the repertoire was profiled, and TCRdb retains in-frame clones only, with some absent. The V and J calls and clone size are taken from that table; D and trimming were inferred from the DNA. The top ten clones hold approximately 3% of a sample with around 300,000 clones, approximately 82% of them seen once. Germline V CDR1 and CDR2: SGHTA, FQGNSA. There are 16 residues in the CDR3. V shed 7 bases and J shed 9 bases, with 26 bases lying between them. This sample is part of a study of blood T cell repertoires in COVID-19. Study-level background: Material from acute and convalescent COVID-19 was sourced from the United States, Italy and Spain.

What was sequenced was peripheral blood. The genes are TRBV7-2 and TRBJ2-3, with D perhaps matching TRBD2 (6 bases). This receptor was taken from a man younger than 40 with active or convalescent COVID-19. CDR3 protein: CASIEAGLARVVTQYF. The CDR3 DNA is TGTGCCAGCATCGAGGCGGGGCTAGCGCGAGTCGTGACGCAGTATTTT.